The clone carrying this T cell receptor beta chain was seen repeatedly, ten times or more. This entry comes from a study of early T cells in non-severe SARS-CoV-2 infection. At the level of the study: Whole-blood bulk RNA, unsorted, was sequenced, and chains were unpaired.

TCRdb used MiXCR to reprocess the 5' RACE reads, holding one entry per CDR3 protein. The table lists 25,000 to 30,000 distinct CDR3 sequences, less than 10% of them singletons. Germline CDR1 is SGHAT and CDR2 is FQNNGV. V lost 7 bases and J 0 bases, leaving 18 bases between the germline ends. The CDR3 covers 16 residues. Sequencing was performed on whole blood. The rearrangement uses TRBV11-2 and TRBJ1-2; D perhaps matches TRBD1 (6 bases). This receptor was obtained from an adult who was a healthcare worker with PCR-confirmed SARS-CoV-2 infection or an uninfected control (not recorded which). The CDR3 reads CASTLSQGIPNYGYTF. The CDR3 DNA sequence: TGTGCCAGCACTCTATCCCAGGGGATACCTAACTATGGCTACACCTTC.